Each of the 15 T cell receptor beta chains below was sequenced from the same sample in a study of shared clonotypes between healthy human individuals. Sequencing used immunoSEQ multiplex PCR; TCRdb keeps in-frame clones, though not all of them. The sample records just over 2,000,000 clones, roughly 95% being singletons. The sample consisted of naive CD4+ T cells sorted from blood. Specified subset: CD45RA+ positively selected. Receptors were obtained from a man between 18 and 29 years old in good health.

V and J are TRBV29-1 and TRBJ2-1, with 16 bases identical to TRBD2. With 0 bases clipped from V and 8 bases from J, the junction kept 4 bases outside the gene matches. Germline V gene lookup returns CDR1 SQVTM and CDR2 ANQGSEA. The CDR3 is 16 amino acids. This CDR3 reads CSVEESGLAGGDEQFF. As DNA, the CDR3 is TGCAGCGTTGAAGAATCGGGACTAGCGGGAGGGGATGAGCAGTTCTTC.

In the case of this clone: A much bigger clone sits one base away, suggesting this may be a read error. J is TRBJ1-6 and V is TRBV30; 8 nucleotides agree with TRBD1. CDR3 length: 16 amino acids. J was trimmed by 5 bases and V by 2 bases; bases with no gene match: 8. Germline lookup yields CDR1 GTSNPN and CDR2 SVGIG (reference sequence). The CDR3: CAWSQGAGGHNSPLHF. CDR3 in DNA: TGTGCCTGGAGTCAGGGGGCTGGGGGGCATAATTCACCCCTCCACTTT.

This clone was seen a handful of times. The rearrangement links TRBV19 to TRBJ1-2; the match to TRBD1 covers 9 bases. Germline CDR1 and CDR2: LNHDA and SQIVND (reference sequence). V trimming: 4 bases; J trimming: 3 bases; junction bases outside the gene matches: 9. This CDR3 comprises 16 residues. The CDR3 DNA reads TGTGCCAGTAGTAAGGGATCCCGGACAGGGGACTATGGCTACACCTTC. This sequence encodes CASSKGSRTGDYGYTF.

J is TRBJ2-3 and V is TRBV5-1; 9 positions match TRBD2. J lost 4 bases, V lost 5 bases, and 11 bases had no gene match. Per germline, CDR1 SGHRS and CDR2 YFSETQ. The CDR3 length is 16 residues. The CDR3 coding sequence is TGCGCCAGCAGTACCATTAGCGGGAGTTTGGCAGATACGCAGTATTTT. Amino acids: CASSTISGSLADTQYF.

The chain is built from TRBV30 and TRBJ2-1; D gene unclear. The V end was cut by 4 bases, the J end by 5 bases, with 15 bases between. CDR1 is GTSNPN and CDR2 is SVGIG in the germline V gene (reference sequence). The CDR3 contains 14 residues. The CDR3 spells CAWKGGDLNNEQFF. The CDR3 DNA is TGTGCCTGGAAGGGCGGCGACTTAAACAATGAGCAGTTCTTC.

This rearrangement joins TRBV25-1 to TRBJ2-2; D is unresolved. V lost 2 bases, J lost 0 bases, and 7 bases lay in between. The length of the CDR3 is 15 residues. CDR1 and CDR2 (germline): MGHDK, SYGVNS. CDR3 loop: CASSEGRANTGELFF. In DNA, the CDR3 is TGTGCCAGCAGTGAAGGGCGAGCGAACACCGGGGAGCTGTTTTTT.

The CDR3 DNA reads TGTGCCTGGAGTGTAGTGACCGCGAAACGGGGACAGCCCCAGCATTTT. Its translation is CAWSVVTAKRGQPQHF. The rearrangement uses TRBV30 and TRBJ1-5, with unresolved D. Germline V lookup: CDR1 GTSNPN, CDR2 SVGIG (reference sequence). The CDR3 is 16 residues long. V dropped 0 bases and J dropped 7 bases, with 19 bases sitting between them.

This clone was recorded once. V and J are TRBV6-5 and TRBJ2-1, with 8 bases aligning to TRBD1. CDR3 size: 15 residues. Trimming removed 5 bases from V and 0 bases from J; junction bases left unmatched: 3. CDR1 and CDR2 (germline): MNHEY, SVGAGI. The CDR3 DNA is TGTGCCAGCAGTACCACAGGGGGCTCCTACAATGAGCAGTTCTTC. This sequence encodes CASSTTGGSYNEQFF.

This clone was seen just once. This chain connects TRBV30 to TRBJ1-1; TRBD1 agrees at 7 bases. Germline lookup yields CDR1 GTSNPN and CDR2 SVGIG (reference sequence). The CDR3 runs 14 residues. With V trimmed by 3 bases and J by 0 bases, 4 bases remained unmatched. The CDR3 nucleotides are TGTGCCTGGAGGGGACAGTCAATGAACACTGAAGCTTTCTTT. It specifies CAWRGQSMNTEAFF. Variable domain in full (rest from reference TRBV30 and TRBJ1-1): SQTIHQWPATLVQPVGSPLSLECTVEGTSNPNLYWYRQAAGRGLQLLFYSVGIGQISSEVPQNLSASRPQDRQFILSSKKLLLSDSGFYLCAWRGQSMNTEAFFGQGTRLTVV.

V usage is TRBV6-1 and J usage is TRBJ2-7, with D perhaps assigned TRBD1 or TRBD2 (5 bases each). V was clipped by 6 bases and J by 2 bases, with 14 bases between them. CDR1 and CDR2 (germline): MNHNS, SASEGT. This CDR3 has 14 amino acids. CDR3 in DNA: TGTGCCAGCAGCCAGCGCCCGGGGCCCTACGAGCAGTACTTC. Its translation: CASSQRPGPYEQYF.

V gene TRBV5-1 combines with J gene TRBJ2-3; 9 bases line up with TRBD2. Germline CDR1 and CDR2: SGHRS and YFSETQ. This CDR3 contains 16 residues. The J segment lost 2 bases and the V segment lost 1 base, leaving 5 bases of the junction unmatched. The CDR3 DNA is TGCGCCAGCAGCTTGATGGCTAGCGGGAACACAGATACGCAGTATTTT. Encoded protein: CASSLMASGNTDTQYF.

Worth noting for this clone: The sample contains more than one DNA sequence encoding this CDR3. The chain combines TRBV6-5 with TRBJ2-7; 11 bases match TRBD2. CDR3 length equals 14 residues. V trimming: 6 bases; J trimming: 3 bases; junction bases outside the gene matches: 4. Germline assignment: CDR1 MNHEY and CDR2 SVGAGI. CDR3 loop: CASSRLAGRYEQYF. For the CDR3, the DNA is TGTGCCAGCAGCCGACTAGCGGGACGCTACGAGCAGTACTTC.

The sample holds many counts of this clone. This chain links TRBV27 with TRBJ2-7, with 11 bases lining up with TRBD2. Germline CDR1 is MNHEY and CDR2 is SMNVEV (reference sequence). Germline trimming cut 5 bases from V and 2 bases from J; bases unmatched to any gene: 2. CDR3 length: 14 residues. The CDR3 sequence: CASSVLAGAYEQYF. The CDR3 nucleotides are TGTGCCAGCAGTGTACTAGCGGGAGCCTACGAGCAGTACTTC.

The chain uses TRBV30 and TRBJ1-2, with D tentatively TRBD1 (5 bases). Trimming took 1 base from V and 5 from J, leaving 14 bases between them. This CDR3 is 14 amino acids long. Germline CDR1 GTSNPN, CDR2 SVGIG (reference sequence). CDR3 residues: CAWSGLIGGYGYTF. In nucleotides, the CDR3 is TGTGCCTGGAGTGGACTTATCGGGGGTTATGGCTACACCTTC.

The CDR3 DNA is TGCGCCAGCAGCCGCGGTGGGACTCAAGAGACCCAGTACTTC. This gives the protein CASSRGGTQETQYF. V gene TRBV5-1 combines with J gene TRBJ2-5, with a tentative D call TRBD2 (6 bases). The CDR3 spans 14 residues. Trimming took 4 bases from V and 2 from J, leaving 12 bases between them. Germline CDR1 and CDR2: SGHRS and YFSETQ.